This TCR beta chain was documented in a study of identical twins. Study-level points and caveats: For monozygotic twins, models underestimated out-of-frame TCR alpha sharing.

From germline, CDR1 is DFQATT and CDR2 SNEGSKA (reference sequence). This CDR3 region has 15 residues. J lost 6 bases, V lost 5 bases, and 8 bases had no gene match. TCRdb analysed the 5' RACE reads with MiXCR anew, one entry per CDR3 protein. This table holds approximately 680,000 distinct CDR3 sequences, roughly 7.2% found once. This clonotype has at least ten counts. The antigen remains undetermined. The same data also went into a second study, on yellow fever vaccine responses in identical twins.

The sample taken for sequencing was PBMCs. This sequence was found in a woman under 30 in good health. The rearrangement joins TRBV20-1 to TRBJ2-1; 12 bases match TRBD2. CDR3 DNA sequence: TGCAGTGCTCTCCCCACTAGCGGGAGGATCAATGAGCAGTTCTTC. Amino acid sequence: CSALPTSGRINEQFF.